One and the same sample provided the 21 T cell receptor beta chains below, sequenced in a study of T cells after posttransplantation cyclophosphamide. Cyclophosphamide on days +3 and +4 followed busulfan-fludarabine conditioning and a marrow graft. Here immunoSEQ multiplex PCR was the method, and the copy in TCRdb shows in-frame clones only, minus some. The sample shows about 2,600 clones, none of them appearing just once. This specimen was PBMCs, taken 32 days after allogeneic stem cell transplant with posttransplant cyclophosphamide. The receptors were gathered from a female patient aged 45-65 years who received an allogeneic stem cell transplant from a related donor, was CMV-positive, and had no GVHD. Some T cells here may be from the graft donor.

This clone is labeled as medium-sized. The genes are TRBV7-2 and TRBJ2-7; the match to TRBD1 covers 7 bases. Per germline, CDR1 SGHTA and CDR2 FQGNSA. V gave up 5 bases and J gave up 3 bases; unmatched junction bases: 7. The CDR3 has 14 residues. CDR3 nucleotides: TGTGCCAGCAGCCCTAAGGCAGGGGGCTACGAGCAGTACTTC. Residues: CASSPKAGGYEQYF.

This clone was counted many times. The rearrangement uses TRBV2 and TRBJ2-1; 8 nucleotides match TRBD1. With V trimmed by 7 bases and J by 5 bases, 4 bases remained unmatched. The CDR3 contains 13 residues. From germline, CDR1 is SNHLY and CDR2 FYNNEI. This CDR3 reads CASNRDRNNEQFF. Written as DNA, the CDR3 is TGTGCCAGCAACCGGGACAGGAACAATGAGCAGTTCTTC.

This clone is medium-sized by share. The rearrangement uses TRBV7-9 and TRBJ1-4; TRBD1 agrees at 7 bases. Unmatched junction bases numbered 17, after V lost 3 bases and J lost 4 bases. There are 19 residues in the CDR3. Germline V CDR1 and CDR2: SEHNR, FQNEAQ (reference sequence). The CDR3 is CASSFLTGTSEFGNEKLFF. The CDR3 nucleotides are TGTGCCAGCAGCTTTCTGACAGGGACCAGCGAATTCGGTAATGAAAAACTGTTTTTT. The variable domain in full, with the rest retrieved from reference TRBV7-9 and TRBJ1-4, is DTGVSQNPRHKITKRGQNVTFRCDPISEHNRLYWYRQTLGQGPEFLTYFQNEAQLEKSRLLSDRFSAERPKGSFSTLEIQRTEQGDSAMYLCASSFLTGTSEFGNEKLFFGSGTQLSVL.

At least ten counts were recorded for this clone. The chain links TRBV18 to TRBJ1-2; TRBD1 agrees at 7 bases. Germline V CDR1 and CDR2: KGHSH, LQKENI. The CDR3 is made up of 17 amino acids. Trimming took 1 base from V and 3 from J; bases not matched to a gene: 11. The CDR3 loop reads CASSPRRQGRRDYGYTF. The CDR3 DNA is TGTGCCAGCTCACCACGTAGACAGGGACGAAGGGACTATGGCTACACCTTC. The variable domain in full, with the rest retrieved from reference TRBV18 and TRBJ1-2, is NAGVMQNPRHLVRRRGQEARLRCSPMKGHSHVYWYRQLPEEGLKFMVYLQKENIIDESGMPKERFSAEFPKEGPSILRIQQVVRGDSAAYFCASSPRRQGRRDYGYTFGSGTRLTVV.

Many counts were recorded for this clone. The chain carries TRBV7-9 and TRBJ1-5; D is perhaps TRBD1 (5 bases). The V gene's germline CDR1 is SEHNR and CDR2 FQNEAQ (reference sequence). This CDR3 has 15 amino acids. Trimming pared 1 base from V and 5 bases from J, leaving 12 bases between. As DNA, the CDR3 is TGTGCCAGCAGCTTAGGGGCTGGGGGGTATCAGCCCCAGCATTTT. This sequence encodes CASSLGAGGYQPQHF. The whole variable domain, remainder taken from reference TRBV7-9 and TRBJ1-5, is DTGVSQNPRHKITKRGQNVTFRCDPISEHNRLYWYRQTLGQGPEFLTYFQNEAQLEKSRLLSDRFSAERPKGSFSTLEIQRTEQGDSAMYLCASSLGAGGYQPQHFGDGTRLSIL.

This clone ranks as medium-sized. This chain connects TRBV7-2 to TRBJ2-1; TRBD2 agrees at 7 bases. Germline loops: CDR1 SGHTA, CDR2 FQGNSA. The CDR3 contains 16 residues. Unmatched junction bases numbered 10, after V lost 1 base and J lost 7 bases. As DNA, the CDR3 is TGTGCCAGCAGCTTAGGGGGTAGCGGGTGGGGGAATGAGCAGTTCTTC. As protein: CASSLGGSGWGNEQFF. Using reference TRBV7-2 and TRBJ2-1 for the parts outside the CDR3, the full variable domain is GAGVSQSPSNKVTEKGKDVELRCDPISGHTALYWYRQSLGQGLEFLIYFQGNSAPDKSGLPSDRFSAERTGGSVSTLTIQRTQQEDSAVYLCASSLGGSGWGNEQFFGPGTRLTVL.

This clone is termed medium-sized (0.01 to 0.1%). The chain has TRBV6-6 and TRBJ2-3; 8 bases fit TRBD1. CDR3 size: 15 residues. Per germline, CDR1 MNHNY and CDR2 SVGAGI (reference sequence). The J segment lost 8 bases and the V segment lost 8 bases, leaving 15 bases of the junction unmatched. This CDR3 is CASPPIPTGVGTQYF. As DNA, the CDR3 is TGTGCCAGCCCTCCAATCCCGACAGGGGTCGGTACGCAGTATTTT.

This clone has just a few counts. A much larger clone differs from this one at a single base, so this may be a read error. The chain joins TRBV6-1 to TRBJ2-7; D is unresolved. CDR1 is MNHNS, CDR2 SASEGT, per germline. The CDR3 loop spans 14 amino acids. The CDR3 DNA is TGTGCCAGCAGTGTTACAGCCGGCTCCTACCAGCAGTACTTC. Translated: CASSVTAGSYQQYF.

There are many counts of this clone. This sequence joins TRBV29-1 and TRBJ2-3, with D hard to call. Germline assignment: CDR1 SQVTM and CDR2 ANQGSEA. The V gene lost 7 bases and the J gene lost 2 bases, with 16 bases spanning the gap. The CDR3 length is 14 residues. The DNA of the CDR3 is TGCAGCGCGTTTGGAACAGCTTACACAGATACGCAGTATTTT. This sequence encodes CSAFGTAYTDTQYF.

This clone was detected ten times or more. CDR3 coding DNA: TGTGCCAGCAGCTTGGGGGGACAGGGGGGAAACACCATATATTTT. It specifies CASSLGGQGGNTIYF. The J gene is TRBJ1-3, the V gene TRBV5-4; 10 nucleotides align to TRBD1. The germline gives CDR1 SGHNT, CDR2 YYREEE (reference sequence). With V trimmed by 0 bases and J by 4 bases, 1 base remained unmatched. This CDR3 contains 15 residues.

This clone appeared many times. J is TRBJ2-5 and V is TRBV19, with a weak D call TRBD1 (6 bases). There are 15 residues in the CDR3. Per the germline V gene, CDR1 is LNHDA and CDR2 is SQIVND (reference sequence). The ends were cut back, 9 bases at V and 5 bases at J, with 22 bases in the middle. CDR3 protein: CASQGPSGAGETQYF. The CDR3 DNA sequence: TGTGCCAGCCAGGGGCCATCCGGGGCAGGTGAGACCCAGTACTTC.

This clone was seen repeatedly, ten times or more. The chain uses TRBV5-1 and TRBJ2-7, with a possible D match to TRBD1 (6 bases). Trimming cost V 5 bases and J 1 base, with 13 bases left between them. Germline V gene data show CDR1 as SGHRS and CDR2 as YFSETQ. The CDR3 is 14 residues long. DNA for the CDR3: TGCGCCAGCAGTACGGGCAGGGGATCCTACGAGCAGTACTTC. Its translation: CASSTGRGSYEQYF.

This clone was picked up many times. The DNA is left out, because the CDR3 cannot be placed on it with certainty; the CDR3 is given as TCRdb lists it. CDR3 loop: CAWSVDVWARGTF. The genes are TRBV30 and TRBJ1-2; the table gives TRBD1 as D, unverified against the DNA. The CDR3 region is 13 residues in length, termini included. The germline gives CDR1 GTSNPN, CDR2 SVGIG (reference sequence).

This clone was detected ten times or more. The rearrangement links TRBV7-2 to TRBJ2-5; the D gene is possibly TRBD2 (6 bases). CDR1 is SGHTA, CDR2 FQGNSA, per germline. V shed 5 bases and J shed 1 base, with 20 bases lying between them. The CDR3 length is 17 residues. This chain's CDR3 is CASSGPPLVRGQETQYF. The CDR3 DNA follows: TGTGCCAGCAGCGGACCCCCCCTCGTGCGGGGCCAAGAGACCCAGTACTTC.

Within the sample, this clone is medium-sized. This sequence joins TRBV2 and TRBJ2-7; TRBD1 agrees at 12 bases. CDR1 and CDR2 (germline): SNHLY, FYNNEI. V trimming: 4 bases; J trimming: 5 bases; junction bases outside the gene matches: 3. CDR3 length equals 14 residues. CDR3 protein: CASSAGQGANEQYF. The CDR3 bases are TGTGCCAGCAGTGCGGGACAGGGGGCAAACGAGCAGTACTTC.

This clone is categorized as medium-sized. The chain recombines TRBV10-3 with TRBJ1-4; TRBD1 is a possible D gene (5 bases). Germline lookup yields CDR1 ENHRY and CDR2 SYGVKD. This CDR3 region has 15 residues. V was cut by 0 bases and J by 3 bases, with 8 bases left in between. The CDR3: CAISESPGANEKLFF. The CDR3 DNA reads as TGTGCCATCAGTGAGTCGCCGGGGGCTAATGAAAAACTGTTTTTT.

By sample fraction, this clone is medium-sized. This chain links TRBV6-6 with TRBJ2-1, with 13 positions matching TRBD2. The germline V gene encodes CDR1 MNHNY and CDR2 SVGAGI (reference sequence). CDR3 length: 16 residues. Trimming at V came to 8 bases and at J to 4 bases, leaving 8 bases not matched to a gene. DNA for the CDR3: TGTGCCAGCTCCCAGGGGACTAGCGGGACTTACAATGAGCAGTTCTTC. It specifies CASSQGTSGTYNEQFF.

By share, this clone ranks as medium-sized. This sequence joins TRBV7-8 and TRBJ2-1; tentatively, D is TRBD2 (6 bases). Germline assignment: CDR1 SGHVS and CDR2 FQNEAQ. CDR3 length equals 15 residues. Trimming left V 5 bases short and J 8 bases short, with 19 bases between. The CDR3 coding sequence is TGTGCCAGCAGCCCCCGGGACTGGGGACCCGATGAGCAGTTCTTC. Translated, it gives CASSPRDWGPDEQFF.

This clone has more than one count but fewer than ten. The likely explanation is a read error, given a far larger clone one base away. The chain employs TRBV5-1 and TRBJ2-1; TRBD2 matches at 15 bases. J gave up 8 bases and V 4 bases, and 7 bases lay outside the gene matches. CDR3 length: 16 residues. CDR1 is SGHRS, CDR2 YFSETQ, per germline. CDR3: CASSKEGLAGGYEQFF. As DNA, the CDR3 is TGCGCCAGCAGCAAGGAGGGACTAGCGGGAGGCTATGAGCAGTTCTTC.

Relative to its sample, this clone is medium-sized. The rearrangement joins TRBV7-2 to TRBJ2-1, with 7 nucleotides matching TRBD2. This CDR3 is 14 amino acids long. With V trimmed by 4 bases and J by 5 bases, 5 bases remained unmatched. Germline CDR1 SGHTA, CDR2 FQGNSA. The CDR3, as DNA: TGTGCCAGCAGCTCGGGGGGTGGTCACAATGAGCAGTTCTTC. This translates into CASSSGGGHNEQFF.

In this sample, this clone turned up many times. This chain links TRBV7-9 with TRBJ2-5, with D hard to call. Trimming left V 2 bases short and J 5 bases short, with 12 bases between. CDR3 length: 14 amino acids. Germline lookup yields CDR1 SEHNR and CDR2 FQNEAQ (reference sequence). CDR3 bases: TGTGCCAGCAGCTTAAGTCTTGGGCTGGAGACCCAGTACTTC. It is translated as CASSLSLGLETQYF.